These 5 T cell receptor beta chains came from one sample sequenced in a study of blood T cell repertoires in COVID-19. Using immunoSEQ multiplex PCR, the repertoire was profiled, and TCRdb retains in-frame clones only, with some absent. The sample has around 190,000 clones, 70% to 85% seen once. Sequencing used peripheral blood. The receptors were sampled from a human donor in a cohort sampled during active COVID-19.

This chain joins TRBV10-3 and TRBJ1-2; D is undetermined. V was shortened by 3 bases and J by 3 bases, with 5 bases between the two germline ends. The CDR3 contains 12 residues. The germline gives CDR1 ENHRY, CDR2 SYGVKD. The CDR3 DNA reads TGTGCCATCAGTGACTCCTACTATGGCTACACCTTC. This encodes CAISDSYYGYTF.

V and J are TRBV2 and TRBJ1-3, with D perhaps matching TRBD1 (6 bases). The CDR3 has 14 residues. Germline V gene data show CDR1 as SNHLY and CDR2 as FYNNEI. V gave up 7 bases and J gave up 0 bases, with 10 bases separating them. The CDR3 loop reads CASNVQGSGNTIYF. The CDR3 DNA is TGTGCCAGCAACGTACAGGGCTCTGGAAACACCATATATTTT.

This clone was detected only once. The genes are TRBV24-1 and TRBJ1-5; perhaps TRBD1 as D (5 bases). V lost 6 bases and J 7 bases, leaving 9 bases between the germline ends. Germline CDR1 reads KGHDR; CDR2 reads SFDVKD. This CDR3 region has 12 residues. The CDR3 coding sequence is TGTGCCACCAGTTGGGGGGAGCAGCCCCAGCATTTT. It translates to CATSWGEQPQHF.

V and J are TRBV7-2 and TRBJ2-1; 9 nucleotides align to TRBD2. The CDR3 runs 17 residues. CDR1 SGHTA and CDR2 FQGNSA come from the germline V gene. V lost 1 base to trimming and J lost 1 base; unmatched junction nucleotides: 5. The CDR3 coding sequence is TGTGCCAGCAGCTTAGTTCCTAGCGGGACGTCCTACAATGAGCAGTTCTTC. Residues: CASSLVPSGTSYNEQFF.

This clone was seen only a few times. V usage is TRBV6-6 and J usage is TRBJ1-1, with D maybe TRBD1 (6 bases). Germline loops: CDR1 MNHNY, CDR2 SVGAGI (reference sequence). The CDR3 runs 13 residues. V lost 5 bases, J lost 8 bases, and 15 bases lay in between. CDR3 DNA: TGTGCCAGCAGTGGCCCGACCGGGACAGAAGCTTTCTTT. Protein sequence: CASSGPTGTEAFF.